The 25 T cell receptor beta chains in this list originate from one sample, sequenced in a study of blood T cell repertoires in COVID-19. Libraries were prepared by immunoSEQ multiplex PCR; TCRdb keeps only in-frame clonotypes and omits some of them. The sample consists of 200,000 to 300,000 clones, approximately 90% of them appearing once. Sequenced material: peripheral blood. Receptors were obtained from a man aged 55 to 70 who had recovered from COVID-19.

The chain joins TRBV13 to TRBJ2-1, with a weak D call TRBD1 (6 bases). Germline CDR1 is PRHDT and CDR2 is FYEKMQ (reference sequence). V was cut by 1 base and J by 4 bases, with 14 bases left in between. This CDR3 comprises 16 residues. CDR3 sequence: CASSLEGTPRYNEQFF. The CDR3 bases are TGTGCCAGCAGCTTAGAGGGGACACCGAGGTACAATGAGCAGTTCTTC.

The V gene is TRBV10-1, the J gene TRBJ2-7, with 8 bases aligning to TRBD1. The CDR3 sequence is 14 residues long. Trimming cost V 3 bases and J 6 bases; bases outside gene matches: 7. CDR1 and CDR2 from the germline V gene are WNHNN and SYGVQD (reference sequence). The CDR3 region is CASSERTGYSEQYF. The CDR3 DNA reads as TGCGCCAGCAGTGAAAGGACAGGGTACTCCGAGCAGTACTTC.

Written as DNA, the CDR3 is TGCGCCAGCAGCTTGGTTGCAGGGGCCTCTAATTCACCCCTCCACTTT. As protein: CASSLVAGASNSPLHF. The rearrangement joins TRBV5-1 to TRBJ1-6; D is possibly TRBD1 (6 bases). CDR1 and CDR2 (germline): SGHRS, YFSETQ. Trimming pared 0 bases from V and 6 bases from J, leaving 13 bases between. The CDR3 runs to 16 residues.

The chain couples TRBV12-5 to TRBJ1-1; 7 bases map to TRBD1. Germline lookup yields CDR1 LGHNT and CDR2 FRNRAP. V shed 6 bases and J 4 bases; nucleotides not matched to a gene: 5. There are 13 residues in the CDR3. CDR3 in amino acids: CASGPDRATEAFF. CDR3 in DNA: TGTGCTAGTGGCCCCGACAGGGCCACTGAAGCTTTCTTT.

This chain links TRBV7-2 with TRBJ1-1, with 8 bases matching TRBD1. The germline V gene encodes CDR1 SGHTA and CDR2 FQGNSA. The CDR3 loop spans 15 amino acids. After removal of 5 bases from V and 5 bases from J, the junction contained 10 bases not matched to a gene. This chain's CDR3 is CASSLPTGVGTEAFF. CDR3 coding DNA: TGTGCCAGCAGCCTACCGACAGGGGTGGGAACTGAAGCTTTCTTT.

The rearrangement links TRBV5-1 to TRBJ2-5; 15 positions match TRBD2. Germline V gives CDR1 SGHRS, CDR2 YFSETQ. V shed 3 bases, J shed 2 bases, and the junction held 11 bases outside the gene matches. CDR3 length equals 19 residues. DNA of the CDR3: TGCGCCAGCAGCTCTCCCTCCCAAGGACTAGCGGGGGGGCAAGAGACCCAGTACTTC. Amino acid sequence: CASSSPSQGLAGGQETQYF.

In this sample, this clone turned up once. The chain combines TRBV6-1 with TRBJ2-5; tentative D call: TRBD2 (6 bases). The length of the CDR3 is 15 residues. V was pared by 1 base and J by 1 base, with 10 bases between. Germline CDR1 reads MNHNS; CDR2 reads SASEGT. Here the CDR3 reads CASSEDGGPQETQYF. The CDR3 DNA is TGTGCCAGCAGTGAAGACGGAGGGCCCCAAGAGACCCAGTACTTC.

The chain joins TRBV11-2 to TRBJ2-5; no reliable D call. CDR1 and CDR2 from the germline V gene are SGHAT and FQNNGV. The CDR3 consists of 15 residues. V was clipped by 5 bases and J by 2 bases, with 15 bases between them. CDR3: CASSPNGHRQETQYF. The CDR3 bases are TGTGCCAGCAGCCCCAATGGTCACAGACAAGAGACCCAGTACTTC. Based on the CDR3 plus reference TRBV11-2 and TRBJ2-5, the full variable domain is EAGVAQSPRYKIIEKRQSVAFWCNPISGHATLYWYQQILGQGPKLLIQFQNNGVVDDSQLPKDRFSAERLKGVDSTLKIQPAKLEDSAVYLCASSPNGHRQETQYFGPGTRLLVL.

V gene TRBV7-6 combines with J gene TRBJ2-1; D possibly corresponds to TRBD1 (6 bases). CDR3 length: 17 amino acids. The germline V and J ends were trimmed by 0 bases and 6 bases, with 18 bases remaining between them. Germline V gene lookup returns CDR1 SGHVS and CDR2 FNYEAQ. The chain's CDR3 is CASSLAYRGHSPNEQFF. In DNA, the CDR3 is TGTGCCAGCAGCTTAGCATATCGGGGACATTCCCCCAATGAGCAGTTCTTC.

This clone came up a few times. This sequence joins TRBV7-9 and TRBJ1-2; possibly TRBD1 for D (6 bases). This CDR3 contains 13 residues. V dropped 5 bases and J dropped 4 bases, with 11 bases sitting between them. CDR1 and CDR2 from the germline V gene are SEHNR and FQNEAQ (reference sequence). The CDR3 here is CASSRTGSYGYTF. CDR3 sequence (DNA): TGTGCCAGCAGCCGTACAGGGTCCTATGGCTACACCTTC.

The V call is TRBV11-1, the J call TRBJ2-4, with 11 bases aligning to TRBD2. The CDR3 length is 15 residues. Germline values: CDR1 SGHAT, CDR2 FQDESV (reference sequence). J was trimmed by 6 bases and V by 5 bases; bases with no gene match: 6. This CDR3 is CASSTRTSGRNIQYF. The CDR3 DNA follows: TGTGCCAGCAGCACCAGGACTAGCGGGCGAAACATTCAGTACTTC. Full variable domain (rest looked up from reference TRBV11-1 and TRBJ2-4): EAEVAQSPRYKITEKSQAVAFWCDPISGHATLYWYRQILGQGPELLVQFQDESVVDDSQLPKDRFSAERLKGVDSTLKIQPAELGDSAMYLCASSTRTSGRNIQYFGAGTRLSVL.

The J gene is TRBJ1-4, the V gene TRBV6-2 or TRBV6-3; D possibly corresponds to TRBD1 (6 bases). V lost 4 bases and J lost 5, with 17 bases in between. The germline V gene encodes CDR1 MNHEY and CDR2 SVGEGT. The CDR3 has 16 residues. The CDR3 is CASSSLTDRTNEKLFF. In DNA form, the CDR3 reads TGTGCCAGCAGTTCCCTAACCGACAGGACCAATGAAAAACTGTTTTTT.

This chain links TRBV19 with TRBJ2-2, with unresolved D. In germline, CDR1 is LNHDA, CDR2 SQIVND (reference sequence). The V gene lost 7 bases and the J gene lost 7 bases, with 7 bases spanning the gap. There are 11 residues in the CDR3. The CDR3 region is CASTLNGELFF. CDR3 DNA sequence: TGTGCCAGTACTTTAAACGGGGAGCTGTTTTTT. The whole variable domain, remainder taken from reference TRBV19 and TRBJ2-2, is DGGITQSPKYLFRKEGQNVTLSCEQNLNHDAMYWYRQDPGQGLRLIYYSQIVNDFQKGDIAEGYSVSREKKESFPLTVTSAQKNPTAFYLCASTLNGELFFGEGSRLTVL.

The genes are TRBV19 and TRBJ1-4; TRBD1 matches 11 bases. The V segment lost 6 bases and the J segment 7 bases; nucleotides outside the gene matches: 16. Per germline, CDR1 LNHDA and CDR2 SQIVND (reference sequence). The length of the CDR3 is 18 residues. CDR3 residues: CASRNARTGGWRAEKLFF. CDR3 DNA sequence: TGTGCCAGTAGAAACGCCCGGACAGGGGGCTGGAGGGCTGAAAAACTGTTTTTT.

J is TRBJ2-7 and V is TRBV19; D gene ambiguous. Germline values: CDR1 LNHDA, CDR2 SQIVND (reference sequence). The CDR3 contains 14 residues. The V and J ends lost 6 bases and 2 bases respectively, with 14 bases between them. Here the CDR3 reads CASSRRSSTYEQYF. The CDR3 DNA reads TGTGCCAGTAGCCGCCGGAGCAGCACCTACGAGCAGTACTTC.

The chain couples TRBV7-8 to TRBJ2-2, with D uncertain. The V gene lost 6 bases and the J gene lost 3 bases, with 5 bases spanning the gap. The germline V gene encodes CDR1 SGHVS and CDR2 FQNEAQ. The CDR3 sequence is 12 residues long. CDR3 nucleotides: TGTGCCAGCAGTTCCTACACCGGGGAGCTGTTTTTT. It codes for CASSSYTGELFF.

This rearrangement joins TRBV5-1 to TRBJ1-1; TRBD1 might be the D (5 bases). Deletions cut 4 bases from V and 2 bases from J, with 12 bases between. Per germline, CDR1 SGHRS and CDR2 YFSETQ. The CDR3 contains 14 residues. CDR3 in DNA: TGCGCCAGCAGCGGCCAGGGCTATAACACTGAAGCTTTCTTT. Protein: CASSGQGYNTEAFF.

This clone was recorded only once. V is TRBV3-1 (or the pseudogene TRBV3-2) and J is TRBJ2-1; 11 bases match TRBD2. CDR1 is LGHDT, CDR2 YNNKEL, per germline (reference sequence). The CDR3 has 16 residues. Losses at the gene ends were 5 bases for V and 7 bases for J; bases not matched to a gene: 10. CDR3 sequence reads: CASSGLTSGGKNEQFF. In nucleotides, the CDR3 is TGTGCCAGCAGCGGTCTTACTAGCGGGGGAAAGAATGAGCAGTTCTTC.

Of note for this clone: This sample also contains other DNA sequences that code for the same CDR3. The chain is built from TRBV5-1 and TRBJ1-2, with 11 bases matching TRBD1. CDR3 length: 15 residues. After removal of 0 bases from V and 7 bases from J, the junction contained 5 bases not matched to a gene. CDR1 SGHRS and CDR2 YFSETQ come from the germline V gene. For the CDR3, the DNA is TGCGCCAGCAGCTTGGCCGGACAGGGGGCCGGTGGCTACACCTTC. It encodes CASSLAGQGAGGYTF.

The rearrangement joins TRBV7-3 to TRBJ2-4, with D possibly matching TRBD1 (6 bases). Per the germline V gene, CDR1 is SGHTA and CDR2 is FQGTGA. CDR3 length: 13 residues. Trimming left V 4 bases short and J 4 bases short, with 8 bases between. The CDR3 sequence is CASSYREKNIQYF. The CDR3 region has the DNA TGTGCCAGCAGCTACAGGGAAAAAAACATTCAGTACTTC. Variable domain in full (rest from reference TRBV7-3 and TRBJ2-4): GAGVSQTPSNKVTEKGKYVELRCDPISGHTALYWYRQSLGQGPEFLIYFQGTGAADDSGLPNDRFFAVRPEGSVSTLKIQRTERGDSAVYLCASSYREKNIQYFGAGTRLSVL.

This chain uses TRBV7-8 with TRBJ2-1, with 11 positions matching TRBD2. Germline CDR1 reads SGHVS; CDR2 reads FQNEAQ. There are 16 residues in the CDR3. The J segment lost 6 bases and the V segment lost 0 bases, leaving 4 bases of the junction unmatched. DNA for the CDR3: TGTGCCAGCAGCTTAGCGGGACTAGCGGAGTCCAATGAGCAGTTCTTC. Translating gives CASSLAGLAESNEQFF.

The chain carries TRBV12-5 and TRBJ2-5, with 8 bases aligning to TRBD2. The CDR3 spans 15 residues. V dropped 0 bases and J dropped 1; count of bases not matched to a gene: 1. Per germline, CDR1 LGHNT and CDR2 FRNRAP. The CDR3 DNA reads as TGTGCTAGTGGTTTGGTACGGGGGGGCCAAGAGACCCAGTACTTC. The encoded protein is CASGLVRGGQETQYF.

This sequence joins TRBV18 and TRBJ2-7; a possible D gene is TRBD1 (6 bases). The V end was cut by 2 bases, the J end by 2 bases, with 10 bases between. Germline V gene sequence: CDR1 KGHSH, CDR2 LQKENI. The CDR3 runs 14 residues. The CDR3 sequence is CASSPGGGAYEQYF. Written as DNA, the CDR3 is TGTGCCAGCTCACCAGGGGGCGGAGCCTACGAGCAGTACTTC. Based on the CDR3 plus reference TRBV18 and TRBJ2-7, the full variable domain is NAGVMQNPRHLVRRRGQEARLRCSPMKGHSHVYWYRQLPEEGLKFMVYLQKENIIDESGMPKERFSAEFPKEGPSILRIQQVVRGDSAAYFCASSPGGGAYEQYFGPGTRLTVT.

The genes are TRBV7-9 and TRBJ2-1; D gene uncertain. Germline V gene lookup returns CDR1 SEHNR and CDR2 FQNEAQ (reference sequence). CDR3 length: 13 amino acids. Trimming cost V 1 base and J 6 bases, with 7 bases left between them. CDR3 nucleotide sequence: TGTGCCAGCAGCTTAGGGTCCGGCAATGAGCAGTTCTTC. Protein product: CASSLGSGNEQFF.

This clone occurred once. The genes are TRBV12-3 or TRBV12-4 and TRBJ2-1; a possible D gene is TRBD1 (5 bases). Trimming stripped 3 bases from V and 14 bases from J, with 11 bases between. The CDR3 has 11 amino acids. Written as DNA, the CDR3 is TGTGCCAGCAGTTTCGGAAACAGGAAGTTCTTC. This codes for CASSFGNRKFF.